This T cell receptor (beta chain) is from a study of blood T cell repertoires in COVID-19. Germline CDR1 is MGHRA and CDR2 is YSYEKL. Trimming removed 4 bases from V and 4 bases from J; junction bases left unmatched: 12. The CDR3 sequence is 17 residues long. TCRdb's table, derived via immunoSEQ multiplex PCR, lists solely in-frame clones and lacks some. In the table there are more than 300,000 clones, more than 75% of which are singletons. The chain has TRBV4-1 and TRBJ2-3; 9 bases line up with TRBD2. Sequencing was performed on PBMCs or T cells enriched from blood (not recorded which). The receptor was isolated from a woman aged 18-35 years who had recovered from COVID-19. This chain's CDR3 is CASSPVAGTSMADTQYF. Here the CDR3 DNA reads TGCGCCAGCAGCCCCGTTGCCGGGACTAGCATGGCAGATACGCAGTATTTT.